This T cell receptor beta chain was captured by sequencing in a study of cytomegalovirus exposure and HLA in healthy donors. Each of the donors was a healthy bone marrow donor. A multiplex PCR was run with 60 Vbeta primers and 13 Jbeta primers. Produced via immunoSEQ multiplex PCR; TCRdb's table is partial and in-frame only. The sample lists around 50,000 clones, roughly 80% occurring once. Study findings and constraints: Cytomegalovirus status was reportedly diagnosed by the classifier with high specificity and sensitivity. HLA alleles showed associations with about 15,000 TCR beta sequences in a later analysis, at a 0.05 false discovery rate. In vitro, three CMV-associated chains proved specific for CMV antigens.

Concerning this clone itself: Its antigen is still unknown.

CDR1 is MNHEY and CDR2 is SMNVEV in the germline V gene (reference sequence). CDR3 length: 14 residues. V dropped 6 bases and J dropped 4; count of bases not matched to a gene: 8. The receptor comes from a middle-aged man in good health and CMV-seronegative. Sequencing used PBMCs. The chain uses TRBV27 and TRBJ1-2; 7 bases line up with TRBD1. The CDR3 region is CASRKTGEGYGYTF. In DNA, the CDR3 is TGTGCCAGCAGGAAAACAGGGGAAGGCTATGGCTACACCTTC.